These 16 T cell receptor beta chains share one sample of origin, sequenced in a study of T cells after posttransplantation cyclophosphamide. Assay used: immunoSEQ multiplex PCR; TCRdb lists only in-frame clones, some missing. The sample shows 30,000 to 35,000 clones, no singletons; the ten largest hold 6% to 8.5%. The sequenced sample was PBMCs. These receptors were obtained from a woman aged 45-65 years in good health and a related stem cell transplant donor.

A few counts support this clone. The chain is built from TRBV5-1 and TRBJ2-7; TRBD1 aligns across 9 bases. The V and J ends lost 4 bases and 2 bases, in that order; junction bases with no gene match: 10. Germline lookup yields CDR1 SGHRS and CDR2 YFSETQ. This CDR3 region has 16 residues. CDR3: CASSTTGTGYTYEQYF. The CDR3 nucleotides are TGCGCCAGCAGCACAACCGGGACAGGGTACACCTACGAGCAGTACTTC.

This clone was observed at least ten times. This chain links TRBV7-3 with TRBJ2-5, with 8 bases lining up with TRBD2. V was pared by 5 bases and J by 5 bases, with 7 bases of the junction left unmatched. CDR1 and CDR2 from the germline V gene are SGHTA and FQGTGA. The CDR3 totals 14 residues. CDR3 in amino acids: CASSIAGWGETQYF. The CDR3 DNA reads TGTGCCAGCAGCATAGCGGGGTGGGGCGAGACCCAGTACTTC. Based on the CDR3 plus reference TRBV7-3 and TRBJ2-5, the full variable domain is GAGVSQTPSNKVTEKGKYVELRCDPISGHTALYWYRQSLGQGPEFLIYFQGTGAADDSGLPNDRFFAVRPEGSVSTLKIQRTERGDSAVYLCASSIAGWGETQYFGPGTRLLVL.

This clone was detected only a few times. This CDR3 reads CASSLSLAGSYEQYF. DNA for the CDR3: TGTGCCAGCAGCTTATCACTAGCGGGATCTTACGAGCAGTACTTC. The chain employs TRBV11-2 and TRBJ2-7; TRBD2 aligns across 10 bases. Germline assignment: CDR1 SGHAT and CDR2 FQNNGV. V shed 2 bases, J shed 4 bases, and the junction held 5 bases outside the gene matches. The CDR3 sequence is 15 residues long.

This clone was picked up many times. The V and J genes are TRBV7-2 and TRBJ2-5, with 7 bases fitting TRBD2. CDR1 and CDR2 from the germline V gene are SGHTA and FQGNSA. The ends lost 5 bases at V and 5 bases at J; junction bases unmatched: 14. The CDR3 sequence is 16 residues long. The CDR3 sequence is CASSRDSGRALETQYF. In DNA, the CDR3 is TGTGCCAGCAGCCGAGATAGCGGGCGTGCCTTGGAGACCCAGTACTTC.

Ten or more counts support this clone. The chain recombines TRBV4-1 with TRBJ1-1; D gene unclear. This CDR3 is built from 13 residues. Between the trimmed V and J ends, which lost 1 base and 6 bases, there was a span of 9 bases. CDR1 is MGHRA, CDR2 YSYEKL, per germline. The CDR3 sequence is CASSQVVSAEAFF. The DNA of the CDR3 is TGCGCCAGCAGCCAAGTAGTGTCTGCTGAAGCTTTCTTT.

In its sample, this clone was seen many times. The CDR3 DNA follows: TGTGCCACCTCTTTGGGACAGGTCGAGAATGAGCAGTTCTTC. Translation gives CATSLGQVENEQFF. This chain joins TRBV24-1 and TRBJ2-1, with 8 bases fitting TRBD1. The CDR3 runs to 14 residues. Germline CDR1 reads KGHDR; CDR2 reads SFDVKD. Unmatched junction bases numbered 10, after V lost 9 bases and J lost 7 bases.

This clone was picked up many times. The J gene is TRBJ2-5, the V gene TRBV6-2 or TRBV6-3; no firm D call. The V gene's germline CDR1 is MNHEY and CDR2 SVGEGT. With 2 bases removed from V and 4 bases from J, the gap between germline ends came to 14 bases. The CDR3 is 15 amino acids. The CDR3 here is CASSYRSWAGETQYF. The CDR3 DNA is TGTGCCAGCAGTTACCGGTCTTGGGCTGGAGAGACCCAGTACTTC.

This clone occurred many times. The chain has TRBV2 and TRBJ2-5; perhaps TRBD1 as D (6 bases). Germline-derived CDR1 and CDR2 are SNHLY and FYNNEI. The CDR3 has 12 residues. The V end was cut by 7 bases, the J end by 4 bases, with 10 bases between. The CDR3 DNA reads TGTGCCAGCAAGGAACAGGGAGAGACCCAGTACTTC. It translates to CASKEQGETQYF.

This clone appeared many times. The chain joins TRBV6-5 to TRBJ2-7; 8 bases agree with TRBD2. The length of the CDR3 is 12 residues. The V and J ends lost 6 bases and 2 bases, in that order; junction bases with no gene match: 0. Per germline, CDR1 MNHEY and CDR2 SVGAGI. CDR3 sequence (DNA): TGTGCCAGCAGAGCGGGAGCCTACGAGCAGTACTTC. It is translated as CASRAGAYEQYF.

This clone was detected many times. The J gene is TRBJ1-1, the V gene TRBV30; D is undetermined. Deletions cut 0 bases from V and 4 bases from J, with 3 bases between. The CDR3 totals 11 residues. From germline, CDR1 is GTSNPN and CDR2 SVGIG (reference sequence). CDR3 region: CAWSVSTEAFF. The CDR3 nucleotides read TGTGCCTGGAGTGTCAGCACTGAAGCTTTCTTT.

This clone has just a few counts. The chain couples TRBV15 to TRBJ1-5, with 7 nucleotides matching TRBD1. CDR3 size: 15 residues. V was pared by 3 bases and J by 7 bases, with 9 bases of the junction left unmatched. CDR1 and CDR2 from the germline V gene are LNHNV and YYDKDF (reference sequence). The CDR3 protein is CATSRSGGGWQPQHF. CDR3 nucleotides: TGTGCCACCAGCAGGTCGGGAGGGGGCTGGCAGCCCCAGCATTTT.

The chain recombines TRBV27 with TRBJ1-2; D may be TRBD1 (6 bases). With 6 bases removed from V and 3 bases from J, the gap between germline ends came to 17 bases. The CDR3 contains 15 residues. CDR1 MNHEY and CDR2 SMNVEV come from the germline V gene (reference sequence). The CDR3 sequence is CASSPLLTGYYGYTF. As DNA, the CDR3 is TGTGCCAGCAGCCCCTTACTGACAGGCTACTATGGCTACACCTTC.

On this clone: This specimen includes other DNA sequences encoding the same CDR3. The chain has TRBV28 and TRBJ2-5; 7 nucleotides line up with TRBD1. The germline V gene has CDR1 MDHEN and CDR2 SYDVKM. V dropped 6 bases and J dropped 5; count of bases not matched to a gene: 6. This CDR3 is built from 13 residues. CDR3 amino acids: CASRVTGLETQYF. CDR3 bases: TGTGCCAGCAGAGTGACAGGGTTGGAGACCCAGTACTTC.

This clone was recorded many times. The V gene is TRBV30, the J gene TRBJ2-1; the D is unclear. With 0 bases removed from V and 15 bases from J, the gap between germline ends came to 12 bases. The CDR3 spans 11 residues. Germline CDR1 GTSNPN, CDR2 SVGIG (reference sequence). As DNA, the CDR3 is TGTGCCTGGAGTGTAAGTCTACCCCTGTTCTTC. It specifies CAWSVSLPLFF.

V is TRBV7-3 and J is TRBJ2-5; the D gene is possibly TRBD2 (5 bases). The germline V and J ends were trimmed by 4 bases and 5 bases, with 14 bases remaining between them. The CDR3 has 14 residues. Germline V CDR1 and CDR2: SGHTA, FQGTGA. The CDR3 protein is CASSSSVARETQYF. The DNA of the CDR3 is TGTGCCAGCAGCTCCTCCGTAGCGCGGGAGACCCAGTACTTC.

This clone appeared a few times. The gene calls are TRBV15 and TRBJ1-2; 8 nucleotides align to TRBD1. The J segment lost 6 bases and the V segment lost 0 bases, leaving 3 bases of the junction unmatched. CDR3 length equals 14 residues. Germline CDR1 is LNHNV and CDR2 is YYDKDF (reference sequence). The CDR3, as DNA: TGTGCCACCAGCAGAGAAGGACAGGGCCATGGCTACACCTTC. Its protein product is CATSREGQGHGYTF.